The clone carrying this TCR beta chain has only a few counts. CDR3 length equals 14 residues. In germline, CDR1 is SEHNR, CDR2 FQNEAQ (reference sequence). After removal of 6 bases from V and 4 bases from J, the junction contained 7 bases not matched to a gene. This specimen comes from a study of T cells in Graves' hyperthyroidism and ophthalmopathy. Amplification of TCR beta CDR3 regions was performed using RNA transcripts as template. RT-PCR in the first round (using the HTBI primer set) targeted the TCR CDR3. Via MiXCR, TCRdb re-called the multiplex PCR reads, giving one row per CDR3 protein. The data show 550,000 to 600,000 distinct CDR3 sequences, with approximately 15% seen just once and around 7% held by the top ten.

This chain connects TRBV7-9 to TRBJ2-5, with 8 bases lining up with TRBD1. Sequencing input: blood. This sequence was found in a young woman with Graves' ophthalmopathy. CDR3 DNA: TGTGCCAGCAGTACGACAGGGGTCCGAGAGACCCAGTACTTC. Translation: CASSTTGVRETQYF.